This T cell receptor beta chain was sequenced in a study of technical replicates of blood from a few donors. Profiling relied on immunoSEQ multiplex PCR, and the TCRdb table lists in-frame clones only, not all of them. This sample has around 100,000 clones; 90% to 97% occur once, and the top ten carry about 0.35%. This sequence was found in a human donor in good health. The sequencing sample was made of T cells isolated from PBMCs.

CDR3: CAISAGDRGATDTQYF. DNA for the CDR3: TGTGCCATCAGTGCTGGGGACAGGGGAGCCACAGATACGCAGTATTTT. The V and J genes are TRBV10-3 and TRBJ2-3, with 10 bases lining up with TRBD1. Germline V lookup: CDR1 ENHRY, CDR2 SYGVKD. This CDR3 is 16 amino acids long. The trim removed 4 bases at V and 2 bases at J, leaving 6 bases unmatched.